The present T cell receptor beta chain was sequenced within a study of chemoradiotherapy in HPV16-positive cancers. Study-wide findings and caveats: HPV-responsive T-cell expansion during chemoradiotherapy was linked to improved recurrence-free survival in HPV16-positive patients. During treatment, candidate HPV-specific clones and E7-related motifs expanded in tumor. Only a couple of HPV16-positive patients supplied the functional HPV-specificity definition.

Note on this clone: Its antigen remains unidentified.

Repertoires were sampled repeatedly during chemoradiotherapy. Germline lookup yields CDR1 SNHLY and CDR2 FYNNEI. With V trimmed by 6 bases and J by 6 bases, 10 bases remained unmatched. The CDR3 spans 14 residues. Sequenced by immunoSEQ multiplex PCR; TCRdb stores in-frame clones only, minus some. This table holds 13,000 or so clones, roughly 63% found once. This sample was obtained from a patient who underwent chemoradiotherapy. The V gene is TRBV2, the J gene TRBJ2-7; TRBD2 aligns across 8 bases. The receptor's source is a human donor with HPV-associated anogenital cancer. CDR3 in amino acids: CASRSAGGTGEQYF. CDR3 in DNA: TGTGCCAGCAGGTCGGCGGGGGGTACCGGCGAGCAGTACTTC.